The 5 T cell receptor beta chains in this list originate from one sample, sequenced in a study of CD8 T cells in ankylosing spondylitis. From the 5' RACE reads, TCRdb called clonotypes with MiXCR, one entry per CDR3 protein. This table holds some 150,000 distinct CDR3 sequences, about an eighth found once. Sequencing used blood, either unsorted or a sorted T cell fraction (not recorded which). These receptors were collected from a female donor with ankylosing spondylitis or in good health (not recorded which).

This clonotype was seen a handful of times. V is TRBV7-3 and J is TRBJ2-1; D unclear. V lost 5 bases to trimming and J lost 7 bases, with 12 bases between them. CDR3 length equals 13 residues. The germline V gene encodes CDR1 SGHTA and CDR2 FQGTGA. The CDR3 is CASSRSVGNEQFF. CDR3 coding DNA: TGTGCCAGCAGCCGTTCGGTAGGGAATGAGCAGTTCTTC.

The rearrangement joins TRBV19 to TRBJ2-7; D is unclear. This CDR3 is 14 amino acids long. Germline assignment: CDR1 LNHDA and CDR2 SQIVND (reference sequence). V shed 3 bases and J shed 0 bases, with 9 bases lying between them. CDR3 sequence: CASSIIDGSYEQYF. The DNA for the CDR3 is TGTGCCAGTAGTATCATCGACGGCTCCTACGAGCAGTACTTC.

This clonotype was picked up many times. The V call is TRBV25-1, the J call TRBJ2-1; D may be TRBD1 or TRBD2 (6 bases each). The CDR3 is 16 residues long. The germline V gene has CDR1 MGHDK and CDR2 SYGVNS. V was clipped by 0 bases and J by 4 bases, with 13 bases between them. The CDR3: CASSEYRRGDYNEQFF. In DNA, the CDR3 is TGTGCCAGCAGTGAATATAGGAGGGGGGATTACAATGAGCAGTTCTTC.

This clonotype showed up many times. The V gene is TRBV5-1, the J gene TRBJ2-3; D remains ambiguous. The CDR3 is 13 residues long. Looked up from germline, CDR1 is SGHRS and CDR2 is YFSETQ. Deletions cut 3 bases from V and 0 bases from J, with 5 bases between. CDR3 protein: CASSSSSTDTQYF. As DNA, the CDR3 is TGCGCCAGCAGCTCGAGTAGCACAGATACGCAGTATTTT.

This clonotype has at least ten counts. This rearrangement joins TRBV29-1 to TRBJ1-1; 7 nucleotides agree with TRBD1. Germline-derived CDR1 and CDR2 are SQVTM and ANQGSEA. Germline trimming cut 7 bases from V and 6 bases from J; bases unmatched to any gene: 11. The CDR3 is made up of 13 amino acids. The CDR3 protein is CSDNRQGRSEAFF. CDR3 sequence (DNA): TGCAGCGACAATCGACAGGGTCGGTCTGAAGCTTTCTTT.